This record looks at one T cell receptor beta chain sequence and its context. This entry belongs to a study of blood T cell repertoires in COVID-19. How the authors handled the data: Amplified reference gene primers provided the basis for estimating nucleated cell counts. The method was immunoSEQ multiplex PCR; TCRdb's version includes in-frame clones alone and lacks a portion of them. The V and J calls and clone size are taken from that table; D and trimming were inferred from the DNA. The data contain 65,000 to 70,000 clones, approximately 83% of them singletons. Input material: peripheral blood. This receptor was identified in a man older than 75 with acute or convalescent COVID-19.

CDR3 DNA sequence: TGTGCCAGCAGACGTACTAGCGGGAGTTACGAGCAGTACTTC. Translating gives CASRRTSGSYEQYF. The rearrangement uses TRBV27 and TRBJ2-7; 11 bases match TRBD2. Germline V gives CDR1 MNHEY, CDR2 SMNVEV (reference sequence). This CDR3 is 14 amino acids long. Trimming removed 6 bases from V and 4 bases from J; junction bases left unmatched: 5.